The present T cell receptor (beta chain) was sequenced within a study of blood T cell repertoires in COVID-19. Germline V lookup: CDR1 KGHDR, CDR2 SFDVKD. V dropped 3 bases and J dropped 3 bases, with 15 bases sitting between them. The CDR3 loop spans 16 amino acids. Assay used: immunoSEQ multiplex PCR; TCRdb lists only in-frame clones, some missing. The table records a few hundred thousand clones, 80% to 90% of them present only once. Participants, about 18 to 100 years old, spanned around 25 US areas. The origin of this receptor is a man aged 25 to 40 who had recovered from COVID-19. The sequenced material came from PBMCs or T cells enriched from blood (not recorded which). The chain links TRBV24-1 to TRBJ2-3; tentatively, D is TRBD1 (6 bases). CDR3 in amino acids: CATSDPGTTGTDTQYF. Here the CDR3 DNA reads TGTGCCACCAGTGATCCCGGGACAACCGGGACAGATACGCAGTATTTT.